The 10 T cell receptor beta chains below come from one sample, sequenced in a study of T cells in tuberculosis. The method was immunoSEQ multiplex PCR; TCRdb's version includes in-frame clones alone and lacks a portion of them. The sample yields 33,000 or so clones, about 94% seen once. The sequenced sample consisted of PBMCs. The receptors were sampled from a donor aged 10-29 years with latent tuberculosis or without tuberculosis infection.

The chain has TRBV10-3 and TRBJ1-3; D is possibly TRBD1 (6 bases). The germline CDR1 and CDR2 sequences are ENHRY and SYGVKD. The germline V and J ends were trimmed by 2 bases and 4 bases, with 15 bases remaining between them. This CDR3 region has 16 residues. CDR3 sequence reads: CAISEPRTGLGNTIYF. CDR3 DNA sequence: TGTGCCATCAGTGAGCCTAGAACAGGGCTAGGAAACACCATATATTTT.

This rearrangement joins TRBV7-2 to TRBJ2-1; 15 nucleotides agree with TRBD2. The V segment lost 8 bases and the J segment 7 bases; nucleotides outside the gene matches: 6. The germline V gene has CDR1 SGHTA and CDR2 FQGNSA. The CDR3 contains 15 residues. CDR3 in amino acids: CASGGLAGGPNEQFF. The CDR3 DNA reads TGTGCCAGCGGCGGACTAGCGGGGGGGCCGAATGAGCAGTTCTTC.

The V call is TRBV9, the J call TRBJ2-1; unclear D gene. The V end lost 4 bases, the J end lost 4 bases, and 9 bases lay between the germline ends. Germline CDR1 reads SGDLS; CDR2 reads YYNGEE. This CDR3 has 13 amino acids. CDR3 in amino acids: CASSPRSYNEQFF. CDR3 in DNA: TGTGCCAGCAGCCCGCGGTCTTACAATGAGCAGTTCTTC. The entire variable domain, with the rest obtained from reference TRBV9 and TRBJ2-1, is as follows: DSGVTQTPKHLITATGQRVTLRCSPRSGDLSVYWYQQSLDQGLQFLIQYYNGEERAKGNILERFSAQQFPDLHSELNLSSLELGDSALYFCASSPRSYNEQFFGPGTRLTVL.

The V and J genes are TRBV10-2 and TRBJ1-2; 7 nucleotides agree with TRBD1. Germline V gene sequence: CDR1 WSHSY, CDR2 SAAADI. V shed 5 bases, J shed 0 bases, and the junction held 3 bases outside the gene matches. The length of the CDR3 is 14 residues. The CDR3 here is CASSPGTANYGYTF. The CDR3 DNA sequence: TGCGCCAGCAGTCCCGGGACAGCTAACTATGGCTACACCTTC.

This CDR3 reads CASSLRPGGTGELFF. The CDR3 bases are TGTGCCAGCAGTCTCAGACCAGGGGGAACCGGGGAGCTGTTTTTT. This rearrangement joins TRBV6-5 to TRBJ2-2, with 7 bases identical to TRBD1. Germline V gene sequence: CDR1 MNHEY, CDR2 SVGAGI. After removal of 5 bases from V and 5 bases from J, the junction contained 8 bases not matched to a gene. This CDR3 has 15 amino acids.

The chain uses TRBV7-2 and TRBJ2-1, with a weak D call TRBD1 (6 bases). Per the germline V gene, CDR1 is SGHTA and CDR2 is FQGNSA. This CDR3 region has 13 residues. Trimming pared 6 bases from V and 9 bases from J, leaving 15 bases between. CDR3 nucleotide sequence: TGTGCCAGCAGTTCAACTGGCAGGGGTGAGCAGTTCTTC. This sequence encodes CASSSTGRGEQFF.

A single count supports this clone. The chain recombines TRBV7-2 with TRBJ1-1, with 7 bases fitting TRBD1. The V segment lost 1 base and the J segment 0 bases; nucleotides outside the gene matches: 5. This CDR3 has 16 amino acids. In germline, CDR1 is SGHTA, CDR2 FQGNSA. The CDR3 sequence is CASSLVTGAMNTEAFF. The CDR3 region has the DNA TGTGCCAGCAGCTTAGTCACAGGGGCCATGAACACTGAAGCTTTCTTT.

CDR3 region: CASSPPRGHLTGELFF. CDR3 sequence (DNA): TGTGCCAGCAGCCCCCCCCGAGGCCATTTGACCGGGGAGCTGTTTTTT. This chain connects TRBV7-8 to TRBJ2-2; no firm D call. The CDR3 extends over 16 amino acids. The V end lost 5 bases, the J end lost 5 bases, and 18 bases lay between the germline ends. The germline V gene encodes CDR1 SGHVS and CDR2 FQNEAQ.

This clone appeared a few times. This chain links TRBV25-1 with TRBJ1-1; D may be TRBD1 (5 bases). V dropped 7 bases and J dropped 3 bases, with 15 bases sitting between them. The germline V gene has CDR1 MGHDK and CDR2 SYGVNS. The CDR3 has 14 residues. CDR3 nucleotides: TGTGCCAGCAACCTGGGGCGCGGGGACACTGAAGCTTTCTTT. This translates into CASNLGRGDTEAFF.

The rearrangement joins TRBV5-4 to TRBJ2-7; D uncertain. CDR1 SGHNT and CDR2 YYREEE come from the germline V gene (reference sequence). The CDR3 extends over 15 amino acids. The V end was cut by 4 bases, the J end by 0 bases, with 14 bases between. The CDR3 here is CASSRLAQNSYEQYF. The CDR3 region has the DNA TGTGCCAGCAGCCGACTGGCCCAAAACTCCTACGAGCAGTACTTC.